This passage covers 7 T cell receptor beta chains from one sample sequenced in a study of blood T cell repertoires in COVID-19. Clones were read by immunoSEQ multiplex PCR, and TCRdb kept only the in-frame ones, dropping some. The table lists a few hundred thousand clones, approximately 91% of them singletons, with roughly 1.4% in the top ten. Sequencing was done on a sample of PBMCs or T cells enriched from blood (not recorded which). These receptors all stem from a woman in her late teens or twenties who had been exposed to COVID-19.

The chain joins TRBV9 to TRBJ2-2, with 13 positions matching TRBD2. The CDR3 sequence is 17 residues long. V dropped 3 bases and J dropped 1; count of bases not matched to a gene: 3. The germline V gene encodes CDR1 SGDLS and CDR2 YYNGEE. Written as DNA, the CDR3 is TGTGCCAGCAGCGCCAGGACTAGCGGGGGGAACACCGGGGAGCTGTTTTTT. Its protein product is CASSARTSGGNTGELFF.

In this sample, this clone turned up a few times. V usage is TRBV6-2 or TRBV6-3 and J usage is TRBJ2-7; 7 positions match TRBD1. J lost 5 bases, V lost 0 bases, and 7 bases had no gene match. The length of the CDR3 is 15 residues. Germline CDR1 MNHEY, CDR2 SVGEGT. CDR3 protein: CASSYSADRAHEQYF. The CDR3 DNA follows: TGTGCCAGCAGTTACTCTGCAGACAGGGCCCACGAGCAGTACTTC.

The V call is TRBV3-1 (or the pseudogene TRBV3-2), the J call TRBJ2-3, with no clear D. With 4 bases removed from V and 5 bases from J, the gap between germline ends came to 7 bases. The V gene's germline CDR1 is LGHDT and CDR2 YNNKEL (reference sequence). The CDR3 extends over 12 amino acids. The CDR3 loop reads CASSLRLDTQYF. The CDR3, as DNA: TGTGCCAGCAGCCTCCGACTAGATACGCAGTATTTT.

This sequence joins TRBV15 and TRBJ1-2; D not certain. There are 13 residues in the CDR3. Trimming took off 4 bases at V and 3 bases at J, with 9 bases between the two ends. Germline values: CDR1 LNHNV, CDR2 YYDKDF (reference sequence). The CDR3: CATSKRVDYGYTF. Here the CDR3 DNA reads TGTGCCACCAGCAAGAGGGTAGACTATGGCTACACCTTC.

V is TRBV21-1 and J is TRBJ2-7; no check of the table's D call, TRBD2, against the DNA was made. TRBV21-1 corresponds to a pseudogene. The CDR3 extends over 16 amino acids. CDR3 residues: CASSKAGAGGSYEQYF. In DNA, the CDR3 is TGTGCCAGCAGCAAAGCTGGGGCGGGGGGCTCCTACGAGCAGTACTTC.

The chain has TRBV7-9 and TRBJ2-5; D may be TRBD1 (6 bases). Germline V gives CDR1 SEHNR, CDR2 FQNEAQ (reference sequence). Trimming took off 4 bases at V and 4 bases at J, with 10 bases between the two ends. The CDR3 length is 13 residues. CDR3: CASSSDSLETQYF. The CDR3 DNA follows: TGTGCCAGCAGCTCGGACAGCCTAGAGACCCAGTACTTC.

CDR3 nucleotides: TGTGCCACCGGGACTAGCGGGGGTACCGGGGAGCTGTTTTTT. Translating it yields CATGTSGGTGELFF. This chain joins TRBV6-5 and TRBJ2-2; 14 positions agree with TRBD2. The germline V gene has CDR1 MNHEY and CDR2 SVGAGI. V trimming: 10 bases; J trimming: 5 bases; junction bases outside the gene matches: 3. The CDR3 is 14 residues long.